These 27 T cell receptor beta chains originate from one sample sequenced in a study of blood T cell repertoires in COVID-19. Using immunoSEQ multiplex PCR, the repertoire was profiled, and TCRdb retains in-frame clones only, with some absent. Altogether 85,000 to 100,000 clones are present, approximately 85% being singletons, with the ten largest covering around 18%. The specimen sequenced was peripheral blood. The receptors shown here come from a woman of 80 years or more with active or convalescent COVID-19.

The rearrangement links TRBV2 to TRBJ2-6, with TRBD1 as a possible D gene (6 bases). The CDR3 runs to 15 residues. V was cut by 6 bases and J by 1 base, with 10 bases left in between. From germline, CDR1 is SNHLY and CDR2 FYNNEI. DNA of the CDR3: TGTGCCAGCAGGTCACAGGGATCTGGGGCCAACGTCCTGACTTTC. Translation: CASRSQGSGANVLTF.

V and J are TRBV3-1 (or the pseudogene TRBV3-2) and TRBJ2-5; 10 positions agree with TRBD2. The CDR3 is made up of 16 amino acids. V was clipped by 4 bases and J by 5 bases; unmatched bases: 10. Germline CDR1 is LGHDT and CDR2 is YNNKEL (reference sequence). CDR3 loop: CASSLVGLAGEETQYF. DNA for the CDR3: TGTGCCAGCAGCCTGGTGGGGCTAGCGGGAGAGGAGACCCAGTACTTC.

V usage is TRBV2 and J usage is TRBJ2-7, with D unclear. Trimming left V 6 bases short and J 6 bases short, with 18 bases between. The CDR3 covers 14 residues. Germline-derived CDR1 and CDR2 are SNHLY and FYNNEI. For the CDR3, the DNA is TGTGCCAGCAGGCCAGACACGCTCCCTTTCGAGCAGTACTTC. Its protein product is CASRPDTLPFEQYF. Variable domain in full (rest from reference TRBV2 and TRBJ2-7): EPEVTQTPSHQVTQMGQEVILRCVPISNHLYFYWYRQILGQKVEFLVSFYNNEISEKSEIFDDQFSVERPDGSNFTLKIRSTKLEDSAMYFCASRPDTLPFEQYFGPGTRLTVT.

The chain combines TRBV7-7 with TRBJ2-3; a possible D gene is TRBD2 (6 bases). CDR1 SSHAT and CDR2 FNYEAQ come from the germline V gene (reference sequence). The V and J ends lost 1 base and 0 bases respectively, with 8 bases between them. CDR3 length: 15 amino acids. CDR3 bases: TGTGCCAGCAGCTTAGGAAGCGGGAGCACAGATACGCAGTATTTT. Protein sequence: CASSLGSGSTDTQYF.

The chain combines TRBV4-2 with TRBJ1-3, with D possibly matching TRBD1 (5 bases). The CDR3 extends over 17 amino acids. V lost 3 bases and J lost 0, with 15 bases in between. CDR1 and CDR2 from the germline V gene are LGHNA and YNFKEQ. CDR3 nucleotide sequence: TGTGCCAGCAGCCAGGTGGGGGGGGGAGGCTCTGGAAACACCATATATTTT. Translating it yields CASSQVGGGGSGNTIYF.

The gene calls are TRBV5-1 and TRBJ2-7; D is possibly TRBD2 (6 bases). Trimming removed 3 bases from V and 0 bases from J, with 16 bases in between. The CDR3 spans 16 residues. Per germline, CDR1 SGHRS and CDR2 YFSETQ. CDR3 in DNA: TGCGCCAGCAGCTCCTCCGGGACTCACAACTCCTACGAGCAGTACTTC. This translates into CASSSSGTHNSYEQYF.

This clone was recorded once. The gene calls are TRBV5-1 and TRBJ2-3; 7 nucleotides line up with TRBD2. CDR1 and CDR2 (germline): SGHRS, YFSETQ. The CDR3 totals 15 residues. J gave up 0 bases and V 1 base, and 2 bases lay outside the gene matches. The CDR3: CASSLYSGSTDTQYF. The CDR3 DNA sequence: TGCGCCAGCAGCTTGTATAGCGGGAGCACAGATACGCAGTATTTT.

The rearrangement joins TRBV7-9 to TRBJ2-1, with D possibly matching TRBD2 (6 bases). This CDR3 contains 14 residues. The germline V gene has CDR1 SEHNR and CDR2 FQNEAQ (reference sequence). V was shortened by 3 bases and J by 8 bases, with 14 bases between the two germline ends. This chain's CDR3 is CASSLGGAHHEQFF. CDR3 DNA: TGTGCCAGCAGCTTGGGCGGGGCACACCATGAGCAGTTCTTC.

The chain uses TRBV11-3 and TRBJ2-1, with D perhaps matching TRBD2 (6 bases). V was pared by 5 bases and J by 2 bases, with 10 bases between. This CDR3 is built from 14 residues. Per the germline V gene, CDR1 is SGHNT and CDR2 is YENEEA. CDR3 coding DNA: TGTGCCAGCAGCCCGACGGGGGCCTACAATGAGCAGTTCTTC. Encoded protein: CASSPTGAYNEQFF.

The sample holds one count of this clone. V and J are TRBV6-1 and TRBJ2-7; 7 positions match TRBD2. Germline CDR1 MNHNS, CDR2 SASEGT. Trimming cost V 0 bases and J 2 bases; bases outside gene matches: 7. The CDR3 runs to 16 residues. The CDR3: CASSEAAGLAAYEQYF. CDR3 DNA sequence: TGTGCCAGCAGTGAAGCAGCGGGGCTAGCGGCCTACGAGCAGTACTTC.

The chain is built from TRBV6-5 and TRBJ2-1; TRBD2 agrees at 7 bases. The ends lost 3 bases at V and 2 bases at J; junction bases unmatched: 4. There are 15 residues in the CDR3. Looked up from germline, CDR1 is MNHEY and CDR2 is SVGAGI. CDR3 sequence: CASSYGGRAYNEQFF. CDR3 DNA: TGTGCCAGCAGTTATGGGGGGAGGGCCTACAATGAGCAGTTCTTC.

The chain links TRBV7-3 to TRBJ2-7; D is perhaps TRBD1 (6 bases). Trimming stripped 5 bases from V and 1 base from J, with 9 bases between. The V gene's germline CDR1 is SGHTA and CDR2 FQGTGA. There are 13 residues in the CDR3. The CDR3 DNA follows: TGTGCCAGCAGCGTTACAGGGTCCTACGAGCAGTACTTC. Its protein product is CASSVTGSYEQYF.

The CDR3 DNA reads as TGTGCCAGCAGTTACTTCTCGACAGGGGGGGACAATCAGCCCCAGCATTTT. Its protein is CASSYFSTGGDNQPQHF. This chain joins TRBV6-2 or TRBV6-3 and TRBJ1-5; 9 positions match TRBD1. CDR1 MNHEY and CDR2 SVGEGT come from the germline V gene. The CDR3 runs to 17 residues. The V and J ends lost 1 base and 3 bases, in that order; junction bases with no gene match: 7.

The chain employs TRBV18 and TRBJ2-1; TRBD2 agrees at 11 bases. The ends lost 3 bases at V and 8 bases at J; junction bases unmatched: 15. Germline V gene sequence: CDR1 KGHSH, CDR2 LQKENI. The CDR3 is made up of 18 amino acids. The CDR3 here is CASSPLPLAGGPPHEQFF. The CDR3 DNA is TGTGCCAGCTCACCCCTTCCCTTAGCGGGAGGGCCCCCACATGAGCAGTTCTTC.

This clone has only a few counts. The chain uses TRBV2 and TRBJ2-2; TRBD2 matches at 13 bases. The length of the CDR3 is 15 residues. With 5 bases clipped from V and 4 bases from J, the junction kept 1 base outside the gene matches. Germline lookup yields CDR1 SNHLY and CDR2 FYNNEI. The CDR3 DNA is TGTGCCAGCAGTACTAGCGGGAGGGGCACCGGGGAGCTGTTTTTT. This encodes CASSTSGRGTGELFF.

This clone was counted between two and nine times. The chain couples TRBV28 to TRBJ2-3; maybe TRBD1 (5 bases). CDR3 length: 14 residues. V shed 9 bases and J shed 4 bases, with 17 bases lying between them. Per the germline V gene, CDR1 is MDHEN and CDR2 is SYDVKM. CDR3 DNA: TGTGCCAGTCTTAAGGTCCAGGGTGCAGATACGCAGTATTTT. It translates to CASLKVQGADTQYF.

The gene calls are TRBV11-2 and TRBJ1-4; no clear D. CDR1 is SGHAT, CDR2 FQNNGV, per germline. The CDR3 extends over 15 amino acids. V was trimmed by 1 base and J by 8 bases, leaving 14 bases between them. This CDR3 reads CASSLGRRGSEKLFF. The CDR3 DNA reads TGTGCCAGCAGCTTAGGGCGTCGGGGTTCGGAAAAACTGTTTTTT.

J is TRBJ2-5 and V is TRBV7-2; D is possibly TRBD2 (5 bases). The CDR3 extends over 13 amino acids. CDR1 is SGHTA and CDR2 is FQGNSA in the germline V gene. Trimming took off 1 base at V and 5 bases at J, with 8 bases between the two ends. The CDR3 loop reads CASSLGRSETQYF. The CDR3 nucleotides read TGTGCCAGCAGCTTAGGGAGGTCGGAGACCCAGTACTTC.

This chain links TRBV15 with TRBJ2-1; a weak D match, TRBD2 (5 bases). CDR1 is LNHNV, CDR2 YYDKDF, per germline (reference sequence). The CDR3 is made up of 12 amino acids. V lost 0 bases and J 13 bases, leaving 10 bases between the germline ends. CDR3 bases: TGTGCCACCAGCAGAGATAGGAGACTACAGTTCTTC. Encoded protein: CATSRDRRLQFF.

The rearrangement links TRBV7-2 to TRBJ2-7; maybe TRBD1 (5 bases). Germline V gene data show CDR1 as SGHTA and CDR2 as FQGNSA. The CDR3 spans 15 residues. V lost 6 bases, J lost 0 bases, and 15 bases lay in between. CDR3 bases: TGTGCCAGCAGATTATCCAGGACACCCTCCTACGAGCAGTACTTC. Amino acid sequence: CASRLSRTPSYEQYF.

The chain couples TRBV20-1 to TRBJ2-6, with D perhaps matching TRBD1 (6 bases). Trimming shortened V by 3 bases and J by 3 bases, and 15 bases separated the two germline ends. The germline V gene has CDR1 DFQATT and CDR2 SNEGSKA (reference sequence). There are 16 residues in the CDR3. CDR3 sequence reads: CSASRGSGVGANVLTF. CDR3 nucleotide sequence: TGCAGTGCTAGTAGGGGGTCTGGGGTTGGGGCCAACGTCCTGACTTTC.

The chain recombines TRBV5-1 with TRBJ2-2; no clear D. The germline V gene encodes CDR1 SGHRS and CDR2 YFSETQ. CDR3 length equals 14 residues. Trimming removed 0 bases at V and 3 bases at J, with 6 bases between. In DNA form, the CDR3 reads TGCGCCAGCAGCTTGGGCACAGACACCGGGGAGCTGTTTTTT. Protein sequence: CASSLGTDTGELFF.

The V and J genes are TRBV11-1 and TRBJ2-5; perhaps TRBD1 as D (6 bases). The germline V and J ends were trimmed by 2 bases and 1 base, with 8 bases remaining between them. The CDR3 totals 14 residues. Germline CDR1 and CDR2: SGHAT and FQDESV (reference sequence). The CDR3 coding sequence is TGTGCCAGCAGCTTAAACAGGGCCCAAGAGACCCAGTACTTC. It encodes CASSLNRAQETQYF.

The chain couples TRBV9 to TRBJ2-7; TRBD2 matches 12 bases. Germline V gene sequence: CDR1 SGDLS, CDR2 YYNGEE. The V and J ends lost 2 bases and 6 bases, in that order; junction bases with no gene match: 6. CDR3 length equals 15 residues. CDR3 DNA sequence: TGTGCCAGCAGCGTGAGCCTAGCGGGAGGGCTCGAGCAGTACTTC. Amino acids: CASSVSLAGGLEQYF.

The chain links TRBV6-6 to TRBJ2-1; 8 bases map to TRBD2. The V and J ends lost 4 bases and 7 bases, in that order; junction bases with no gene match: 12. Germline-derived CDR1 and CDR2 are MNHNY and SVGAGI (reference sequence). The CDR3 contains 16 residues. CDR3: CASSWASGLGVNEQFF. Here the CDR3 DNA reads TGTGCCAGCAGTTGGGCCTCGGGACTAGGGGTTAATGAGCAGTTCTTC.

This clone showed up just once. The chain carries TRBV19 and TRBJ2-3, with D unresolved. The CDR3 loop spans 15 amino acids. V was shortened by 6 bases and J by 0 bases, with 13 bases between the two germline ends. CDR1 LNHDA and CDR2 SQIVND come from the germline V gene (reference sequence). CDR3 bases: TGTGCCAGTAGCCCCGGTAGAGGTAGCACAGATACGCAGTATTTT. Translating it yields CASSPGRGSTDTQYF.

The CDR3 DNA follows: TGTGCCAGCAGTTTAGTCCCGCCCTCCAGGTACTTC. This encodes CASSLVPPSRYF. The J gene is TRBJ2-5, the V gene TRBV12-3 or TRBV12-4; unclear D gene. The CDR3 loop spans 12 amino acids. The V and J ends lost 1 base and 13 bases respectively, with 13 bases between them.